The present entry profiles one T cell receptor (beta chain) with its context. This sample is drawn from a study of blood T cell repertoires in COVID-19. In the study's own analysis: Cell counts per sample came from amplifying reference gene primers. Assay used: immunoSEQ multiplex PCR; TCRdb lists only in-frame clones, some missing. Clonal size and the V and J genes are those of that table, whereas D and trimming came from the DNA. The data hold some 250,000 clones, with approximately 88% observed a single time. Germline loops: CDR1 MNHEY, CDR2 SVGEGT. The CDR3 has 12 residues. Trimming shortened V by 6 bases and J by 3 bases, and 9 bases separated the two germline ends.

The rearrangement links TRBV6-2 or TRBV6-3 to TRBJ2-7; D is unresolved. The source material was peripheral blood. The receptor was derived from a human donor in a cohort sampled during active COVID-19. The CDR3 DNA reads as TGTGCCAGCAGCTCCCCACTCTACGAGCAGTACTTC. Translating it yields CASSSPLYEQYF.